This T cell receptor (beta chain) came from a study of blood T cell repertoires in COVID-19. The sample holds a few counts of this clone. Profiling relied on immunoSEQ multiplex PCR, and the TCRdb table lists in-frame clones only, not all of them. The sample includes hundreds of thousands of clones, 80% to 90% of them seen just once. The sample taken for sequencing was PBMCs or T cells enriched from blood (not recorded which). The source of this sequence is a man between 18 and 29 years old who had recovered from COVID-19.

The CDR3 region has the DNA TGTGCCAGCAGTTACTCCGGACAGGTGTCCCACTATGGCTACACCTTC. Its protein is CASSYSGQVSHYGYTF. This chain connects TRBV6-5 to TRBJ1-2; the match to TRBD1 covers 7 bases. CDR1 and CDR2 (germline): MNHEY, SVGAGI. The V segment lost 0 bases and the J segment 3 bases; nucleotides outside the gene matches: 7. The CDR3 consists of 16 residues.